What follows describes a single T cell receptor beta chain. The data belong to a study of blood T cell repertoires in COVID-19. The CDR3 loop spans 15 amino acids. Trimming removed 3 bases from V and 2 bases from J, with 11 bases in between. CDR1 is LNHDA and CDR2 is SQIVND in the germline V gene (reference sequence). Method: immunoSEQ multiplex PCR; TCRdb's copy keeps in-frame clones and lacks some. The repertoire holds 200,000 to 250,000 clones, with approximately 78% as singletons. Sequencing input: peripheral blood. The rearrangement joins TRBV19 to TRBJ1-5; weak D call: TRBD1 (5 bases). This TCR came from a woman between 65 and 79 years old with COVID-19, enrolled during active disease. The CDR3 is CASSMGQSGNQPQHF. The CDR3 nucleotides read TGTGCCAGTAGTATGGGGCAATCTGGCAATCAGCCCCAGCATTTT. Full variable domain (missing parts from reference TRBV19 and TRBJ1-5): DGGITQSPKYLFRKEGQNVTLSCEQNLNHDAMYWYRQDPGQGLRLIYYSQIVNDFQKGDIAEGYSVSREKKESFPLTVTSAQKNPTAFYLCASSMGQSGNQPQHFGDGTRLSIL.